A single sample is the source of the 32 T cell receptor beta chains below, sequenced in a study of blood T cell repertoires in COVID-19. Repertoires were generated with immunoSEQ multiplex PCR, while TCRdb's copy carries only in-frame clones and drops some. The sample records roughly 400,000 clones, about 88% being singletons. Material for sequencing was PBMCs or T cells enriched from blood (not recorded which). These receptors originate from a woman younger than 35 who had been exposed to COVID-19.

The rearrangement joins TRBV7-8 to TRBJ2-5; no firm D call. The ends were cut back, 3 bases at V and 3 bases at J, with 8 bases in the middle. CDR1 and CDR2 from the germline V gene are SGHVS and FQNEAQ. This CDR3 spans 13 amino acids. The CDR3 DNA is TGTGCCAGCAGCTTCGTGAGAGAAGAGACCCAGTACTTC. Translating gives CASSFVREETQYF.

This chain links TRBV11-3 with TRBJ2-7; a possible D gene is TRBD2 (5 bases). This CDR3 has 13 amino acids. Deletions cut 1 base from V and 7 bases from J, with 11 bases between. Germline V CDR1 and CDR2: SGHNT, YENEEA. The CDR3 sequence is CASSLALGGEQYF. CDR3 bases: TGTGCCAGCAGCTTAGCCCTAGGAGGTGAGCAGTACTTC.

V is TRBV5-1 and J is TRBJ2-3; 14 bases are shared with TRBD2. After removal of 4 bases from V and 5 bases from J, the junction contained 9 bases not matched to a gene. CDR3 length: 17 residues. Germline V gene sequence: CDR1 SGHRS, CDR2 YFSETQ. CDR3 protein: CASSRGLAGAGGDTQYF. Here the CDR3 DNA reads TGCGCCAGCAGCCGGGGACTAGCGGGAGCTGGGGGAGATACGCAGTATTTT. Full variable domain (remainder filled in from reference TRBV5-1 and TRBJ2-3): KAGVTQTPRYLIKTRGQQVTLSCSPISGHRSVSWYQQTPGQGLQFLFEYFSETQRNKGNFPGRFSGRQFSNSRSEMNVSTLELGDSALYLCASSRGLAGAGGDTQYFGPGTRLTVL.

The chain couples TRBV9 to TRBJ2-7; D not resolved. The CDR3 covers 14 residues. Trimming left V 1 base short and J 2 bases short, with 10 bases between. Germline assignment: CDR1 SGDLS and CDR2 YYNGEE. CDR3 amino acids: CASSVLSSPYEQYF. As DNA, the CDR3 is TGTGCCAGCAGCGTACTCTCTAGTCCCTACGAGCAGTACTTC. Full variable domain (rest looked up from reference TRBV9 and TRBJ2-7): DSGVTQTPKHLITATGQRVTLRCSPRSGDLSVYWYQQSLDQGLQFLIQYYNGEERAKGNILERFSAQQFPDLHSELNLSSLELGDSALYFCASSVLSSPYEQYFGPGTRLTVT.

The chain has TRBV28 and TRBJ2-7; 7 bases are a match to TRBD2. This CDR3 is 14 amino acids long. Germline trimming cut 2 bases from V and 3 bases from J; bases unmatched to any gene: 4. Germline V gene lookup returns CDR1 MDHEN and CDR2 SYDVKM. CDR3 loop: CASSLRTRDYEQYF. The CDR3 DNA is TGTGCCAGCAGTTTAAGGACTAGGGACTACGAGCAGTACTTC.

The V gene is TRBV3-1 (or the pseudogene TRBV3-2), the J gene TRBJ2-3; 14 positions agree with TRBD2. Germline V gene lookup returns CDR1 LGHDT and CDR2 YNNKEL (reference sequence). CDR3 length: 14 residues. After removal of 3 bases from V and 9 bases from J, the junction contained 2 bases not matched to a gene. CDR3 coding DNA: TGTGCCAGCAGCCAGGGACTAGCGGGGGAGACGCAGTATTTT. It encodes CASSQGLAGETQYF.

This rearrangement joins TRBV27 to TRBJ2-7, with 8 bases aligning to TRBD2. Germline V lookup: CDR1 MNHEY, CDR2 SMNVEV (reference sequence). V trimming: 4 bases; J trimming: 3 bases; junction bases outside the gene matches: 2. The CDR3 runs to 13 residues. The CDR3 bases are TGTGCCAGCAGTTCAACTAGCGGCTACGAGCAGTACTTC. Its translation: CASSSTSGYEQYF.

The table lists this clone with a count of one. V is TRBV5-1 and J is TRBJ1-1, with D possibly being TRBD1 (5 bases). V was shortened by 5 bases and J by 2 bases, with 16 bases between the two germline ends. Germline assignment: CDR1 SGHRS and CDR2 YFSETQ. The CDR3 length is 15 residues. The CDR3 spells CASSSGGTENTEAFF. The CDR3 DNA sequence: TGCGCCAGCAGTTCCGGCGGGACCGAAAACACTGAAGCTTTCTTT.

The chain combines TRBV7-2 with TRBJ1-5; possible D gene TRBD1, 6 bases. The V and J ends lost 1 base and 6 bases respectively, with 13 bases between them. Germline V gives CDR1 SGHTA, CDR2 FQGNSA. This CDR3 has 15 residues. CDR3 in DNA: TGTGCCAGCAGCTTAGTCACGGGGGGCACTCAGCCCCAGCATTTT. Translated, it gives CASSLVTGGTQPQHF.

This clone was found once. CDR3 sequence: CASSPSPDSSYEQYF. The CDR3 DNA sequence: TGTGCCAGCAGCCCGAGCCCCGACAGTTCCTACGAGCAGTACTTC. The J gene is TRBJ2-7, the V gene TRBV9, with D tentatively TRBD1 (5 bases). CDR1 SGDLS and CDR2 YYNGEE come from the germline V gene. The V end was cut by 4 bases, the J end by 1 base, with 15 bases between. The CDR3 loop spans 15 amino acids.

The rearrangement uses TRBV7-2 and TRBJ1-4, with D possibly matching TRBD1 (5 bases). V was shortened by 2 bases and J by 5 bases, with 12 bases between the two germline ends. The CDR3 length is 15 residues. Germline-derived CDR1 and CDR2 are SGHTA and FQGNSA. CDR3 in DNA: TGTGCCAGCAGCTTAAGTCGGACACCAAATGAAAAACTGTTTTTT. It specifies CASSLSRTPNEKLFF.

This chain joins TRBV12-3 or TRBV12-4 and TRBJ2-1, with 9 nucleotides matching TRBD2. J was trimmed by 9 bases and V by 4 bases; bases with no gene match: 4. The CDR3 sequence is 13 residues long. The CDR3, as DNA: TGTGCCAGCAGTTACGTGCGGGGGGGTGAGCAGTTCTTC. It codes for CASSYVRGGEQFF.

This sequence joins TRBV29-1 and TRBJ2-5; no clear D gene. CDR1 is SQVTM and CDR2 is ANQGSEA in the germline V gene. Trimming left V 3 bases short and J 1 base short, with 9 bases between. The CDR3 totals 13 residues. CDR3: CSVDARAQETQYF. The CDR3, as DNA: TGCAGCGTTGATGCCCGCGCCCAAGAGACCCAGTACTTC.

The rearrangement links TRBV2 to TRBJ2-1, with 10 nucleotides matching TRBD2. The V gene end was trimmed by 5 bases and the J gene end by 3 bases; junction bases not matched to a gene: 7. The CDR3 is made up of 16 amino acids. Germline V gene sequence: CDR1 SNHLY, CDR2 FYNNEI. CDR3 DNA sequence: TGTGCCAGCAGTCTCTGGACTAGCGGTGTCTACAATGAGCAGTTCTTC. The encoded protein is CASSLWTSGVYNEQFF.

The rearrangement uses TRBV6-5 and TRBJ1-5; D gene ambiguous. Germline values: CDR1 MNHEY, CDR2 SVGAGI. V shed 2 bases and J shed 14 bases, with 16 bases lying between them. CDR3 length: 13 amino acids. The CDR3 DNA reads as TGTGCCAGCAGTTACGGGAAGTGGACGGAGGAGCATTTT. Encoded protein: CASSYGKWTEEHF.

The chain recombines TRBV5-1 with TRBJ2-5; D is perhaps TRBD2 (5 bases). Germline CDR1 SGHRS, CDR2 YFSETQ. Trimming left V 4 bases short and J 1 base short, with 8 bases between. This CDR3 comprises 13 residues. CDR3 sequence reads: CASSIGLQETQYF. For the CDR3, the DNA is TGCGCCAGCAGCATCGGACTCCAAGAGACCCAGTACTTC.

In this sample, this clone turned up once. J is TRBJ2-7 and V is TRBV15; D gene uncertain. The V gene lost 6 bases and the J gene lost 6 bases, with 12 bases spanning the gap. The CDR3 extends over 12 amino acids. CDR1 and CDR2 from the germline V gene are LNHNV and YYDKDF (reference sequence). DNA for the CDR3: TGTGCCACCAGTACGCGTCTTGGCGAGCAGTACTTC. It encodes CATSTRLGEQYF.

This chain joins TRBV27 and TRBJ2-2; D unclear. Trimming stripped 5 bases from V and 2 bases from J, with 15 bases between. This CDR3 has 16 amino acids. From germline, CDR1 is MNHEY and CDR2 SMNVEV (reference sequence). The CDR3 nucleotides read TGTGCCAGCAGTACAACAGACCCAAGTAACACCGGGGAGCTGTTTTTT. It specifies CASSTTDPSNTGELFF.

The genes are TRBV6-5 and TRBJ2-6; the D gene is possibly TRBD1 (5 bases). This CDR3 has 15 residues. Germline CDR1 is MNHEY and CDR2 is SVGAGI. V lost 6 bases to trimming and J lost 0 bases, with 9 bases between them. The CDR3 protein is CASRPDNSGANVLTF. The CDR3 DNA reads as TGTGCCAGCAGGCCGGACAACTCTGGGGCCAACGTCCTGACTTTC.

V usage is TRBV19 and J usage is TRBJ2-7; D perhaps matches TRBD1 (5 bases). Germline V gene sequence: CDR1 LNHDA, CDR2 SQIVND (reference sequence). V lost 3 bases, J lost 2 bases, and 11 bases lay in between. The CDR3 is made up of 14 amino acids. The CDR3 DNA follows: TGTGCCAGTAGTATGAATGGGGCCACCTACGAGCAGTACTTC. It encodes CASSMNGATYEQYF.

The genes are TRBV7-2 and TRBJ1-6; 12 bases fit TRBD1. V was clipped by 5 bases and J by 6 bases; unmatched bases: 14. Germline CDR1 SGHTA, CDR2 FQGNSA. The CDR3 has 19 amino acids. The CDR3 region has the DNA TGTGCCAGCAGCCCCCCCCCACCGGGACAGGGGGCATGTAATTCACCCCTCCACTTT. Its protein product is CASSPPPPGQGACNSPLHF. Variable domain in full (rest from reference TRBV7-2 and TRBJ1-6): GAGVSQSPSNKVTEKGKDVELRCDPISGHTALYWYRQSLGQGLEFLIYFQGNSAPDKSGLPSDRFSAERTGGSVSTLTIQRTQQEDSAVYLCASSPPPPGQGACNSPLHFGNGTRLTVT.

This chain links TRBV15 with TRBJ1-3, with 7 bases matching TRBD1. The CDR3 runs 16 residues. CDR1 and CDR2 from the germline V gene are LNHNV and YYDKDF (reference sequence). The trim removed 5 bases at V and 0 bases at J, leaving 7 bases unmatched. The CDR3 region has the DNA TGTGCCACCAGCCGCAGGGGGGACCCCTCTGGAAACACCATATATTTT. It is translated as CATSRRGDPSGNTIYF.

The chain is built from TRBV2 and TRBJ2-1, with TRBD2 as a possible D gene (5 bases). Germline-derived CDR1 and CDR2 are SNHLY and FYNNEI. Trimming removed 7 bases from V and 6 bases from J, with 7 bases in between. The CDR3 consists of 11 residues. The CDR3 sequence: CASKEGNEQFF. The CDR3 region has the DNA TGTGCCAGCAAAGAGGGCAATGAGCAGTTCTTC.

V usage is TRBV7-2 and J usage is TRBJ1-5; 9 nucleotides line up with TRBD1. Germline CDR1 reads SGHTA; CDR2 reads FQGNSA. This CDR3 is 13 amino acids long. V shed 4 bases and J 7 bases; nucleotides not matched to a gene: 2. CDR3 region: CASSSDRGQPQHF. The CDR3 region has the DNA TGTGCCAGCAGCTCGGACAGGGGACAGCCCCAGCATTTT.

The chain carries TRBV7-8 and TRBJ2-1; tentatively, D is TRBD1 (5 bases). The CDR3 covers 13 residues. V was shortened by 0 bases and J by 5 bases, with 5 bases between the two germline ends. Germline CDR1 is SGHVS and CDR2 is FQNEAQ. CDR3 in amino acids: CASSLAGHNEQFF. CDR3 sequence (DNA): TGTGCCAGCAGCTTAGCGGGGCACAATGAGCAGTTCTTC.

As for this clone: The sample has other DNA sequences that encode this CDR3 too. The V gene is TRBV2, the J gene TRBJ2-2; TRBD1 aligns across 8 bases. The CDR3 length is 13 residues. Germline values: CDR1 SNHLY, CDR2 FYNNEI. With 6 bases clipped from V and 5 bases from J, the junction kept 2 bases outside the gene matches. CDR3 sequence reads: CASSGQGTGELFF. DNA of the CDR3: TGTGCCAGCAGCGGACAGGGAACCGGGGAGCTGTTTTTT.

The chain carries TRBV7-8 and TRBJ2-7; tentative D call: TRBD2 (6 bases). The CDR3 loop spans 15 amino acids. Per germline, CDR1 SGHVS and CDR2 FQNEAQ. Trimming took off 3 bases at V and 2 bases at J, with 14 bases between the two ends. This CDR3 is CASSFRDSMTYEQYF. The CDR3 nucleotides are TGTGCCAGCAGCTTTCGGGACTCGATGACCTACGAGCAGTACTTC.

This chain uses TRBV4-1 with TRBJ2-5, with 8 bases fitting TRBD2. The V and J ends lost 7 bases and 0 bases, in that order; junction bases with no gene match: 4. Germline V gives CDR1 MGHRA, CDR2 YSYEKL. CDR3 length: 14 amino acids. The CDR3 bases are TGCGCCAGCAATAGCGGGGCGGACCAAGAGACCCAGTACTTC. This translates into CASNSGADQETQYF.

The DNA for the CDR3 is TGTGCCAGCTCACTTCGACTAGCGGGGGGGCGGGACGAGCAGTACTTC. Translation: CASSLRLAGGRDEQYF. The chain links TRBV18 to TRBJ2-7, with 14 bases matching TRBD2. This CDR3 region has 16 residues. The J segment lost 5 bases and the V segment lost 4 bases, leaving 7 bases of the junction unmatched. Looked up from germline, CDR1 is KGHSH and CDR2 is LQKENI.

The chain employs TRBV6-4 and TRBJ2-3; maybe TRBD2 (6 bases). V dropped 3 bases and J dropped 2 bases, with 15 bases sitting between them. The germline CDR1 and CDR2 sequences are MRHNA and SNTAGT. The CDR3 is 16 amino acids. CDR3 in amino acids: CASSDSSGVDTDTQYF. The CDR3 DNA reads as TGTGCCAGCAGTGATAGTAGCGGAGTGGACACAGATACGCAGTATTTT.

This CDR3 reads CASSYRVSGPNQPQHF. CDR3 in DNA: TGTGCCAGCAGTTACAGAGTCTCAGGGCCCAATCAGCCCCAGCATTTT. V and J are TRBV6-2 or TRBV6-3 and TRBJ1-5, with a possible D match to TRBD1 (5 bases). V was shortened by 2 bases and J by 3 bases, with 14 bases between the two germline ends. Germline CDR1 is MNHEY and CDR2 is SVGEGT. CDR3 size: 16 residues.

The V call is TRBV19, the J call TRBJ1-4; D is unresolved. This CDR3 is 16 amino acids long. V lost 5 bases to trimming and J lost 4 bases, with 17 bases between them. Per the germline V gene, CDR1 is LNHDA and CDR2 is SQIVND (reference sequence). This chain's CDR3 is CASSSTHASGNEKLFF. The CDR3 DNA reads TGTGCCAGTAGTTCTACCCATGCGAGTGGTAATGAAAAACTGTTTTTT.